The 6 T cell receptor beta chains given below trace back to one sample, sequenced in a study of T-cell memory formation after mild COVID-19. MiXCR was run by TCRdb on the 5' RACE reads, yielding one entry per CDR3 protein. The profile covers roughly 130,000 distinct CDR3 sequences, with about 6.5% appearing a single time and 2% to 2.5% taken by the ten largest. Sample: PBMCs or a T cell subset sorted from them (not recorded which). Receptors were obtained from an adult woman who had mild COVID-19 (a few samples of this study predate the infection). Cell type and time point are not known.

This clonotype was observed at least ten times. The chain combines TRBV7-3 with TRBJ2-6; 8 bases fit TRBD1. Germline V CDR1 and CDR2: SGHTA, FQGTGA. Trimming cost V 1 base and J 0 bases; bases outside gene matches: 5. The CDR3 consists of 18 residues. The CDR3 nucleotides read TGTGCCAGCAGCTTAAGGGACAGGTTTTACTCTGGGGCCAACGTCCTGACTTTC. Protein: CASSLRDRFYSGANVLTF.

The gene calls are TRBV11-1 and TRBJ1-2; D gene ambiguous. The length of the CDR3 is 13 residues. CDR1 SGHAT and CDR2 FQDESV come from the germline V gene (reference sequence). V was trimmed by 1 base and J by 14 bases, leaving 17 bases between them. The CDR3 reads CASSLGSRAGPTF. The CDR3 bases are TGTGCCAGCAGCTTAGGAAGCCGTGCGGGCCCAACCTTC.

V usage is TRBV7-6 and J usage is TRBJ1-5; D gene uncertain. CDR3 length: 13 amino acids. The germline V gene has CDR1 SGHVS and CDR2 FNYEAQ. V dropped 5 bases and J dropped 7 bases, with 12 bases sitting between them. In DNA, the CDR3 is TGTGCCAGCAGCCGAGGACCACGGCAGCCCCAGCATTTT. Protein product: CASSRGPRQPQHF.

This clonotype appeared a few times. The V gene is TRBV7-9, the J gene TRBJ2-5; TRBD2 aligns across 9 bases. V dropped 0 bases and J dropped 1; count of bases not matched to a gene: 6. CDR1 and CDR2 from the germline V gene are SEHNR and FQNEAQ (reference sequence). The CDR3 consists of 17 residues. The CDR3, as DNA: TGTGCCAGCAGCTTAGCCCGACTAGCGGTTACCCAAGAGACCCAGTACTTC. Its protein product is CASSLARLAVTQETQYF.

This clonotype was detected a few times. The chain recombines TRBV29-1 with TRBJ1-4, with a possible D match to TRBD1 (6 bases). The CDR3 runs to 13 residues. CDR1 and CDR2 (germline): SQVTM, ANQGSEA. V shed 6 bases and J shed 0 bases, with 8 bases lying between them. CDR3 in amino acids: CSVRDTTNEKLFF. DNA for the CDR3: TGCAGCGTCCGGGACACAACTAATGAAAAACTGTTTTTT.

The genes are TRBV12-5 and TRBJ2-7; 9 bases line up with TRBD1. The CDR3 covers 15 residues. Germline V gene sequence: CDR1 LGHNT, CDR2 FRNRAP. The V gene end was trimmed by 2 bases and the J gene end by 3 bases; junction bases not matched to a gene: 5. CDR3 protein: CASGLPRTGVYEQYF. Here the CDR3 DNA reads TGTGCTAGTGGTTTGCCACGGACAGGGGTCTACGAGCAGTACTTC.